This is a list of T cell receptor beta chains from one sample in a study of blood T cell repertoires in COVID-19. The repertoire was sequenced with immunoSEQ multiplex PCR; TCRdb's copy has only in-frame clones and lacks some. The table lists 210,000 or so clones, around 85% of them singletons. Sequenced sample: peripheral blood. These receptor sequences come from a man aged 50-59 years who had recovered from COVID-19. Both conserved end residues are part of each CDR3. The D gene is left open where the match is weak. A clone size is listed for some rows: how often the clone was seen (once, few, many), or a class if it is expanded.

TGTGCCAGCATCCTCCCAGGATATAATTCACCCCTCCACTTT,CASILPGYNSPLHF,TRBJ1-6,TRBV5-8,.,.
TGTGCCAGCAGTTCTCACTGGACTCCCAAGATGGATGAGCAGTTCTTC,CASSSHWTPKMDEQFF,TRBJ2-1,TRBV27,.,.
TGTGCCAGCAGTTCTACTTACGAGCAGTACTTC,CASSSTYEQYF,TRBJ2-7,TRBV6-5,.,.
TGCGCCAGCAGCTTGTCCTACAGTTCGAAAAAACTGTTTTTT,CASSLSYSSKKLFF,TRBJ1-4,TRBV5-1,.,.
TGTGCCAGCTCACAAAGCGGTTCCCGCACAGATACGCAGTATTTT,CASSQSGSRTDTQYF,TRBJ2-3,TRBV18,.,.
TGTGCCAGCAGCTTCCCGGGATCCAGCTCCTACGAGCAGTACTTC,CASSFPGSSSYEQYF,TRBJ2-7,TRBV5-4,.,.
TGCGCCAGCAGCTTGTATCTAGCGGGAGTCAATGAGCAGTTCTTC,CASSLYLAGVNEQFF,TRBJ2-1,TRBV5-1,TRBD2,.
TGTGCCAGCAGCTTGTTGGGTGGACAGGGGGCGCATAATGAGCAGTTCTTC,CASSLLGGQGAHNEQFF,TRBJ2-1,TRBV5-6,TRBD1,.
TGTGCCAGCAGCTTAACGGGTAATCAGCCCCAGCATTTT,CASSLTGNQPQHF,TRBJ1-5,TRBV7-9,.,.
TGTGCCAGCAGCCGCACCTTCCGACAGGGCGGATTAGAGACCCAGTACTTC,CASSRTFRQGGLETQYF,TRBJ2-5,TRBV7-7,TRBD1,.
TGTGCCAGCAGTTACAACGACCTCGACAGGGTTGGAAACACCATATATTTT,CASSYNDLDRVGNTIYF,TRBJ1-3,TRBV6-2/TRBV6-3,TRBD1,.
TGTGCCAGCAGCGTAGAAGGGCTAGCGGGAGTCTCAGATACGCAGTATTTT,CASSVEGLAGVSDTQYF,TRBJ2-3,TRBV9,TRBD2,.
TGCGCCAGCAGCACAGCTAGCGGGGAGGGGGAGACCCAGTACTTC,CASSTASGEGETQYF,TRBJ2-5,TRBV5-1,TRBD2,.
TGTGCCACCAGCAGGACGAGGCAGTCACCCCTCCACTTT,CATSRTRQSPLHF,TRBJ1-6,TRBV15,.,.
TGTGCCAGCAGTGAACTTACAGGGGGCAATGAAAAACTGTTTTTT,CASSELTGGNEKLFF,TRBJ1-4,TRBV6-1,TRBD1,.
TGTGCCAGCAGGAGGACTAGCGGGAATGACTACGAGCAGTACTTC,CASRRTSGNDYEQYF,TRBJ2-7,TRBV5-6,TRBD2,.
TGTGCCAGCAGCCAATGGGACAGCAACACCGGGGAGCTGTTTTTT,CASSQWDSNTGELFF,TRBJ2-2,TRBV3-1/TRBV3-2,TRBD1,.
TGTGCCAGCAGCAAAACAGGGTCCCTCTACTCTGGGGCCAACGTCCTGACTTTC,CASSKTGSLYSGANVLTF,TRBJ2-6,TRBV28,.,.
TGTGCCAGCAGCTCTAGGACACTCGGTAATGAAAAACTGTTTTTT,CASSSRTLGNEKLFF,TRBJ1-4,TRBV7-9,.,.
TGTGCCAGCAGCTTCCGGACAGGGGAAGGTGAGCAGTTCTTC,CASSFRTGEGEQFF,TRBJ2-1,TRBV11-3,TRBD1,.
TGTGCCAGCAGTACCTGGACAGGGAGTGGCTACACCTTC,CASSTWTGSGYTF,TRBJ1-2,TRBV28,TRBD1,.
TGTGCCAGCAGCCAAGATTTTGGAGGGGCGGGTTACACCTTC,CASSQDFGGAGYTF,TRBJ1-2,TRBV4-2,.,.
TGTGCCAGCAGCTTGGGAAGGGACAGGGGGCTTGGTGGCTACACCTTC,CASSLGRDRGLGGYTF,TRBJ1-2,TRBV5-5,TRBD1,few
TGTGCCAGCAGCTTAAAATTTACAGTCTATAATTCACCCCTCCACTTT,CASSLKFTVYNSPLHF,TRBJ1-6,TRBV7-2,.,.
TGTGCCAGCAGCCGTGGACTAGCCACAGATACGCAGTATTTT,CASSRGLATDTQYF,TRBJ2-3,TRBV3-1/TRBV3-2,TRBD2,.
TGTGCCAGCGGATCCCGACAGGGCTACAATCAGCCCCAGCATTTT,CASGSRQGYNQPQHF,TRBJ1-5,TRBV28,TRBD1,.
TGTGCCAGTAGTGAAGCGGGACGCGCAAGGAATGAGCAGTTCTTC,CASSEAGRARNEQFF,TRBJ2-1,TRBV19,TRBD2,.
TGTGCCAGCAGTTTATCGTGGCAGGGGCGGACTGAAGCTTTCTTT,CASSLSWQGRTEAFF,TRBJ1-1,TRBV27,.,few
TGCGCCAGCAGACGAGGACAGTTCTACGAGCAGTACTTC,CASRRGQFYEQYF,TRBJ2-7,TRBV5-1,.,.
TGTGCCAGTAGTCCTAGCCAGGCACGCCTACTCCAGTATTTT,CASSPSQARLLQYF,TRBJ2-3,TRBV19,.,.
TGTGCCAGCAGCTTAGCCCGCGGGAGGGCCTACGAGCAGTACTTC,CASSLARGRAYEQYF,TRBJ2-7,TRBV13,TRBD2,.
TGTGCCAGCAGCCCAACGCAGGGCCGAGGCAATCAGCCCCAGCATTTT,CASSPTQGRGNQPQHF,TRBJ1-5,TRBV7-8,.,few
TGTGCCAGCAGCTTAGGACAGTACAATGAGCAGTTCTTC,CASSLGQYNEQFF,TRBJ2-1,TRBV7-7,.,.
TGTGCCAGCAGCCATGGACAGGGGGAGAACTACAATGAGCAGTTCTTC,CASSHGQGENYNEQFF,TRBJ2-1,TRBV7-9,TRBD1,many
TGCGCCAGCAGCTCGGGACTAGCGGAAAAAGAGACCCAGTACTTC,CASSSGLAEKETQYF,TRBJ2-5,TRBV5-1,TRBD2,.
TGTGCCAGCAGCCAAGGGGCTGAGCAGTTCTTC,CASSQGAEQFF,TRBJ2-1,TRBV3-1/TRBV3-2,.,few
TGTGCCAGCAGCTTGGCGACAGGGTCTCACTATGGCTACACCTTC,CASSLATGSHYGYTF,TRBJ1-2,TRBV5-4,TRBD1,.
TGTGCCAGCAGCTTCGTTAGCACAGATACGCAGTATTTT,CASSFVSTDTQYF,TRBJ2-3,TRBV5-4,.,.
TGTGCCAGCAATGCCCCAGCGGTTTTTACAGCTTTCTTT,CASNAPAVFTAFF,TRBJ1-1,TRBV28,.,.
TGTGCCAGCAGCCGCGACAGGGATAACACTGAAGCTTTCTTT,CASSRDRDNTEAFF,TRBJ1-1,TRBV6-5,TRBD1,.
TGTGCCAGCAGCCCCCCGTGGGGGGGGCAGACCGGGGAGCTGTTTTTT,CASSPPWGGQTGELFF,TRBJ2-2,TRBV13,.,.
TGTGCCAGCAGCTTAGGTATATATGAAGCTTTCTTT,CASSLGIYEAFF,TRBJ1-1,TRBV11-2,.,.
TGCAGTGCGAATGGGAGAGACGAGCAGTACTTC,CSANGRDEQYF,TRBJ2-7,TRBV20-1,.,.
TGTGCCAGTAAAACTGTGACCGGGGAGCTGTTTTTT,CASKTVTGELFF,TRBJ2-2,TRBV11-3,.,.
TGTGCCAGCAGCCCAGGGCCAGGGGGAGACACAGATACGCAGTATTTT,CASSPGPGGDTDTQYF,TRBJ2-3,TRBV7-7,TRBD1,.